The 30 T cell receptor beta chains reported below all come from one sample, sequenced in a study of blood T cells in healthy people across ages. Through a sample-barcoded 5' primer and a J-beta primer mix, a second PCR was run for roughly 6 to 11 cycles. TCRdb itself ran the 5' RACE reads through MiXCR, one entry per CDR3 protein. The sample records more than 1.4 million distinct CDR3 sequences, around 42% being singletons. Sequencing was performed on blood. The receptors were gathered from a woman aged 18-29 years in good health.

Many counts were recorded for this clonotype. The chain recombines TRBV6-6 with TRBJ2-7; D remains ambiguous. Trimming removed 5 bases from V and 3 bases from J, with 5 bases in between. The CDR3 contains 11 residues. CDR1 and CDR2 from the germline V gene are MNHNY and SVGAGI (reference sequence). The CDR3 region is CASSGNYEQYF. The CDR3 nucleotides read TGTGCCAGCAGTGGAAACTACGAGCAGTACTTC.

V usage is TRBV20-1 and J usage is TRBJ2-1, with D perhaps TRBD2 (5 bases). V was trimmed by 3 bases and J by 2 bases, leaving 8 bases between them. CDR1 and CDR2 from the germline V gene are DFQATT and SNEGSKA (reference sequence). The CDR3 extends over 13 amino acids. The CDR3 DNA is TGCAGTGCTAGCGGGGAGACCTACAATGAGCAGTTCTTC. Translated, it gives CSASGETYNEQFF.

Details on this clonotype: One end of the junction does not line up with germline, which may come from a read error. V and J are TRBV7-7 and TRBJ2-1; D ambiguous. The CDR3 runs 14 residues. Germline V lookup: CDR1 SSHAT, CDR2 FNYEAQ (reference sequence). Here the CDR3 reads CASSSGRDGNEQFF. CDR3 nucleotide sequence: TGTGCTAGCAGCTCCGGGCGCGACGGGAATGAGCAGTTCTTC.

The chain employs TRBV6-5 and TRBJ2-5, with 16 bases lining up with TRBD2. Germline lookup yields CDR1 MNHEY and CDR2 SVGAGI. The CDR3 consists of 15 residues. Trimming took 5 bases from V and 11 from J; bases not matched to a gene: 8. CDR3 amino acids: CASSRGTSGGAEQYF. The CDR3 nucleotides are TGTGCCAGCAGTAGAGGGACTAGCGGGGGGGCTGAGCAGTACTTC.

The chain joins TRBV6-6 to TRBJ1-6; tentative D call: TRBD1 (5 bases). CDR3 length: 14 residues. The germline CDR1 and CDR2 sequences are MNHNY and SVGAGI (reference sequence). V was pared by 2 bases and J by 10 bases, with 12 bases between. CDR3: CASSYEGLGSPLHF. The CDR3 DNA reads TGTGCCAGCAGTTACGAGGGGTTAGGGTCACCCCTCCACTTT.

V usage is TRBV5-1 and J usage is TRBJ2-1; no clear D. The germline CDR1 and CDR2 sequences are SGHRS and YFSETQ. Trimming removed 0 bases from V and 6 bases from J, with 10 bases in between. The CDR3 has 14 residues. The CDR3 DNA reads TGCGCCAGCAGCTTGGATGCAGTAACCAATGAGCAGTTCTTC. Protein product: CASSLDAVTNEQFF.

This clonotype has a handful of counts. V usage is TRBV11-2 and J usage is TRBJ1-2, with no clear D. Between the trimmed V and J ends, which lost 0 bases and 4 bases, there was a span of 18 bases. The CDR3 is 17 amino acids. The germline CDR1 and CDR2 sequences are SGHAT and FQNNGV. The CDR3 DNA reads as TGTGCCAGCAGCTTAGATCCATTTTCCCCAGGTGCCTATGGCTACACCTTC. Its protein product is CASSLDPFSPGAYGYTF.

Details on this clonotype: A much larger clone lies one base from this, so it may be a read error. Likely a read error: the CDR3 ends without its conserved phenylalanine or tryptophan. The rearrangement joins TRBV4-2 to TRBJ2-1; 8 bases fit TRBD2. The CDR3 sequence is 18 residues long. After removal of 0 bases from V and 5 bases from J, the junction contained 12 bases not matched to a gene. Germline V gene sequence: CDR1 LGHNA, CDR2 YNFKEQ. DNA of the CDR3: TGTGCCAGCAGCCAAGATGTTCGGGGGGGAGGGGCCCACAATGAGCAGTTCTCC. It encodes CASSQDVRGGGAHNEQFS.

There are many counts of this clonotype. The CDR3 loop reads CASSDSARSSYNEQFF. CDR3 coding DNA: TGTGCCAGCAGTGACTCGGCTCGCAGCTCCTACAATGAGCAGTTCTTC. V and J are TRBV6-4 and TRBJ2-1; no clear D gene. This CDR3 comprises 16 residues. V was cut by 0 bases and J by 0 bases, with 9 bases left in between. Germline loops: CDR1 MRHNA, CDR2 SNTAGT.

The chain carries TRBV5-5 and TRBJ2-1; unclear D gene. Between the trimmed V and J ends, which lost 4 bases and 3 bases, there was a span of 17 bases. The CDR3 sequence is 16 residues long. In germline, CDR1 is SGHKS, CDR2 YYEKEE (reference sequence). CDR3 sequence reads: CASSPELGGIYNEQFF. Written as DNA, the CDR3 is TGTGCCAGCAGCCCCGAGTTGGGTGGGATCTACAATGAGCAGTTCTTC.

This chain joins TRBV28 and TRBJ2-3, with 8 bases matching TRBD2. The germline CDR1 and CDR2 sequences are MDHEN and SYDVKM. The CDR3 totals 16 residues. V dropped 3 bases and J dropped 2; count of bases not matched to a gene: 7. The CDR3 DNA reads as TGTGCCAGCAGTTTGACACTAGCGGTAATCACAGATACGCAGTATTTT. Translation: CASSLTLAVITDTQYF.

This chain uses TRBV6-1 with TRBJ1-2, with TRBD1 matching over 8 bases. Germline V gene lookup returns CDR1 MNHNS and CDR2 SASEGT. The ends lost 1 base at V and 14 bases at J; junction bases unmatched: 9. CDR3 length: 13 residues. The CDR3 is CASSEVGTGPYTF. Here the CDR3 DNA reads TGTGCCAGCAGTGAAGTGGGGACAGGCCCATATACCTTC.

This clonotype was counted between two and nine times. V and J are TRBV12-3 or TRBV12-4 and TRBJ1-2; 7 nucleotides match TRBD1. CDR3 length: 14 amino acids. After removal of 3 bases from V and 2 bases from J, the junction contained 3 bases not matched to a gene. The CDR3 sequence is CASSLTGQNYGYTF. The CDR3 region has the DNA TGTGCCAGCAGTTTGACAGGGCAGAACTATGGCTACACCTTC.

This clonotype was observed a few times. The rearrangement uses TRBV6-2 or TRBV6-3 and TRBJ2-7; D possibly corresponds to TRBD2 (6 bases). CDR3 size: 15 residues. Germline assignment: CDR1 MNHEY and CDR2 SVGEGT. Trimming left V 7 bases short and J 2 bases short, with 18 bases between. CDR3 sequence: CASTPPGGVTYEQYF. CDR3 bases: TGTGCCAGCACCCCTCCGGGCGGGGTGACCTACGAGCAGTACTTC.

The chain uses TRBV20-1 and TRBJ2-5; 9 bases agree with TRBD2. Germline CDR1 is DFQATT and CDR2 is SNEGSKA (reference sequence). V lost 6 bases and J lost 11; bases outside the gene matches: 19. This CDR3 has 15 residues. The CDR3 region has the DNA TGCAGTGCAACGACTAGCGGTGGGGCCCCACGTGAGCAGTACTTC. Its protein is CSATTSGGAPREQYF.

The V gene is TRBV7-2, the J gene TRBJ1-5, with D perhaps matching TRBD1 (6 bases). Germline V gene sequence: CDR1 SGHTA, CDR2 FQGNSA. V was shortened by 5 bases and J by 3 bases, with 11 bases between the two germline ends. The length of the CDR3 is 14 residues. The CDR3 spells CASSAGTSNQPQHF. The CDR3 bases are TGTGCCAGCAGCGCTGGGACATCCAATCAGCCCCAGCATTTT.

Here the CDR3 DNA reads TGTGCCAGCAGCTCCGGGGGATTCGATGATGAGCAGTTCTTC. Encoded protein: CASSSGGFDDEQFF. This chain uses TRBV7-9 with TRBJ2-1, with D perhaps TRBD2 (6 bases). CDR1 SEHNR and CDR2 FQNEAQ come from the germline V gene (reference sequence). CDR3 size: 14 residues. Trimming pared 4 bases from V and 8 bases from J, leaving 15 bases between.

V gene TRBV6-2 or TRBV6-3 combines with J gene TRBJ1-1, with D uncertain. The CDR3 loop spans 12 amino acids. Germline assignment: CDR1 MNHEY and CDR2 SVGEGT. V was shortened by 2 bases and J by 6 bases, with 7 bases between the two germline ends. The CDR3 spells CASSYGVAEAFF. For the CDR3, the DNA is TGTGCCAGCAGTTACGGGGTCGCTGAAGCTTTCTTT.

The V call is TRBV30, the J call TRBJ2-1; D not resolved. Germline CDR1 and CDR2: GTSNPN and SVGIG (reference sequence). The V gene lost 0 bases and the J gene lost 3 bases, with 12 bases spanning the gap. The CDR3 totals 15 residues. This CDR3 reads CAWSVPSRSYNEQFF. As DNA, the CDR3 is TGTGCCTGGAGTGTACCTTCACGGAGCTACAATGAGCAGTTCTTC.

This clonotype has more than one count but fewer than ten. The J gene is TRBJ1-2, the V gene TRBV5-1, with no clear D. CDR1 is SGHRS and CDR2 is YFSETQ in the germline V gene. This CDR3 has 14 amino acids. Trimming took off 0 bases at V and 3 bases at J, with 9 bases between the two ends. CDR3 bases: TGCGCCAGCAGCTTGGCTCAAACCCACTATGGCTACACCTTC. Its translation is CASSLAQTHYGYTF.

The CDR3 reads CASTFGSGAGEVVGPLHF. The CDR3 DNA sequence: TGTGCCAGCACCTTTGGGTCCGGCGCAGGGGAGGTAGTTGGACCCCTCCACTTT. This chain uses TRBV5-6 with TRBJ1-6; a possible D gene is TRBD1 (6 bases). Germline lookup yields CDR1 SGHDT and CDR2 YYEEEE. V gave up 6 bases and J gave up 12 bases, with 31 bases separating them. The CDR3 is made up of 18 amino acids.

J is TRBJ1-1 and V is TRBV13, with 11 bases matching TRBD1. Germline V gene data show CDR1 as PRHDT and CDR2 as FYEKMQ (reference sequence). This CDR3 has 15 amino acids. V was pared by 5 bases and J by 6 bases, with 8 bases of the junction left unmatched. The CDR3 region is CASSHRDRGISEAFF. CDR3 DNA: TGTGCCAGCAGCCACCGGGACAGGGGGATATCTGAAGCTTTCTTT.

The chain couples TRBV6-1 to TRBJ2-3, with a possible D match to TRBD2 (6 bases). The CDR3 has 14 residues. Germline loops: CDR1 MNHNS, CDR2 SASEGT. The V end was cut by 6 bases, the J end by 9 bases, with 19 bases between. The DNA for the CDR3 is TGTGCCAGCAGGAATGCCTCGGCGGGAACAACGCAGTATTTT. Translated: CASRNASAGTTQYF.

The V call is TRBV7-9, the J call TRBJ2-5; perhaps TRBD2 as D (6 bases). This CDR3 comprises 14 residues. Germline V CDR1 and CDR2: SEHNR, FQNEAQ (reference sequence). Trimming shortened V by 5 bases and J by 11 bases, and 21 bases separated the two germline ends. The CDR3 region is CASSQGSGNNEQYF. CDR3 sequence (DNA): TGTGCCAGCAGCCAAGGTAGCGGCAACAATGAGCAGTACTTC.

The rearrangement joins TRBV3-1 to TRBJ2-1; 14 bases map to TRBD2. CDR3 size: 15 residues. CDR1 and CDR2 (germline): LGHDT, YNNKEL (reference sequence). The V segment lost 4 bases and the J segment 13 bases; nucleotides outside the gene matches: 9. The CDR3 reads CASSPHGTSGGSQFF. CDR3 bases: TGTGCCAGCAGCCCGCATGGGACTAGCGGGGGCTCACAGTTCTTC.

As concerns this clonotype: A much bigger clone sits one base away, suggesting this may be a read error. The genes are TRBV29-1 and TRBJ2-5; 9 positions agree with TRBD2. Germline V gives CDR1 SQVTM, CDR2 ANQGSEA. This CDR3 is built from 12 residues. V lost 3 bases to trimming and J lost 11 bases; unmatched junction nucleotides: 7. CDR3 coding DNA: TGCAGCGTTGAGCGGGGGGGGAATGAGCAGTACTTC. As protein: CSVERGGNEQYF.

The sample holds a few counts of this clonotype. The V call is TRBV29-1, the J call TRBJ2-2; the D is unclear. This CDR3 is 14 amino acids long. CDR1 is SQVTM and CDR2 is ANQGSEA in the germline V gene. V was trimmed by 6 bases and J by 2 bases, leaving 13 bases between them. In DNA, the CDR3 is TGCAGCGTCGACACTCAATTAAACACCGGGGAGCTGTTTTTT. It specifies CSVDTQLNTGELFF.

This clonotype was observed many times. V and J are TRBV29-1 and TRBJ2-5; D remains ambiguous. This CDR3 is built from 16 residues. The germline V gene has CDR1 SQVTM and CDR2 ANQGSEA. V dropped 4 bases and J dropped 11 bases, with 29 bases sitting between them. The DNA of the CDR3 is TGCAGCGTTGTGGCCGCAAGGGTGGATAGCTACAATGAGCAGTACTTC. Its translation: CSVVAARVDSYNEQYF. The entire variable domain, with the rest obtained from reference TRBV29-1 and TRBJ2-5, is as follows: SAVISQKPSRDICQRGTSLTIQCQVDSQVTMMFWYRQQPGQSLTLIATANQGSEATYESGFVIDKFPISRPNLTFSTLTVSNMSPEDSSIYLCSVVAARVDSYNEQYFGPGTRLLVL.

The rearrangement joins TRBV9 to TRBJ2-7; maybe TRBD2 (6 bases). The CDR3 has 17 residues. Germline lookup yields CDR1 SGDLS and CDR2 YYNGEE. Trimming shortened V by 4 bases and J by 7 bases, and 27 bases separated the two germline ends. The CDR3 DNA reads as TGTGCCAGCAGCTCCCCACTCGGGGCGGAGGGGTACAATGAGCAGTACTTC. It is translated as CASSSPLGAEGYNEQYF. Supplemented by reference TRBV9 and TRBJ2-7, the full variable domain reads DSGVTQTPKHLITATGQRVTLRCSPRSGDLSVYWYQQSLDQGLQFLIQYYNGEERAKGNILERFSAQQFPDLHSELNLSSLELGDSALYFCASSSPLGAEGYNEQYFGPGTRLTVT.

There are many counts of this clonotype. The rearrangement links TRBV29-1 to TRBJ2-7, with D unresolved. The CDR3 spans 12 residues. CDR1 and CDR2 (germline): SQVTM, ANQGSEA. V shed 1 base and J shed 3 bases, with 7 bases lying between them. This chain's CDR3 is CSVEGRNYEQYF. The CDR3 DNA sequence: TGCAGCGTTGAAGGTCGGAACTACGAGCAGTACTTC.